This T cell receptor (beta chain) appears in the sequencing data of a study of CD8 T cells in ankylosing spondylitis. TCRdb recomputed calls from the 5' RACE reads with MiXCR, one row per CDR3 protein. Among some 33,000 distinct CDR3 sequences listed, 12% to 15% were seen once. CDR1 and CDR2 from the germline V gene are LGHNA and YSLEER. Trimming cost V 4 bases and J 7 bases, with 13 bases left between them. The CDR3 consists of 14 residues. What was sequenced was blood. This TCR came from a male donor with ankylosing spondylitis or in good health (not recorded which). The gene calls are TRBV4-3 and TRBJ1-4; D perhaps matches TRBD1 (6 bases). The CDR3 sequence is CASSRTERGEKLFF. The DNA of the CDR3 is TGCGCCAGCAGCCGGACAGAGCGCGGTGAAAAACTGTTTTTT.